Shown below are 17 T cell receptor beta chains from a single sample sequenced in a study of beta chain features in type 1 diabetes. The authors reverse transcribed all of the isolated RNA, so sequencing captured expressed TCRB transcripts. Libraries were prepared by immunoSEQ multiplex PCR; TCRdb keeps only in-frame clonotypes and omits some of them. The table lists under 350,000 clones, roughly an eighth of them singletons. Points from the study as a whole: Within each of all four CD4+ subsets, Type 1 diabetes patients had TCRB CDR3s that were moderately but significantly shorter.

Antigens of these TCRs are unknown. The sample comprised naive CD4+ T cells from blood. The receptors originated from a man in his thirties or forties with type 1 diabetes.

This clone appeared a few times. The rearrangement joins TRBV28 to TRBJ1-2, with a possible D match to TRBD1 (5 bases). Germline CDR1 is MDHEN and CDR2 is SYDVKM. V lost 3 bases to trimming and J lost 2 bases, with 10 bases between them. The CDR3 is 14 amino acids. CDR3 in amino acids: CASSFSAGNYGYTF. For the CDR3, the DNA is TGTGCCAGCAGTTTCTCGGCAGGGAACTATGGCTACACCTTC.

This clone has only a few counts. The rearrangement joins TRBV28 to TRBJ2-1; a possible D gene is TRBD2 (7 bases). Trimming took off 4 bases at V and 2 bases at J, with 21 bases between the two ends. CDR3 length: 18 amino acids. In germline, CDR1 is MDHEN, CDR2 SYDVKM. CDR3 in amino acids: CASSSTRAGARAYNEQFF. DNA of the CDR3: TGTGCCAGCAGTTCTACCCGGGCGGGGGCCCGGGCCTACAATGAGCAGTTCTTC. Variable domain in full (rest from reference TRBV28 and TRBJ2-1): DVKVTQSSRYLVKRTGEKVFLECVQDMDHENMFWYRQDPGLGLRLIYFSYDVKMKEKGDIPEGYSVSREKKERFSLILESASTNQTSMYLCASSSTRAGARAYNEQFFGPGTRLTVL.

This clone was counted only a few times. The CDR3 DNA reads TGTGCCAGCAGCTTGGGAGCAGGGGGCCCTAGCACAGATACGCAGTATTTT. Its translation: CASSLGAGGPSTDTQYF. The chain uses TRBV5-4 and TRBJ2-3; 8 nucleotides line up with TRBD1. The V gene's germline CDR1 is SGHNT and CDR2 YYREEE (reference sequence). There are 17 residues in the CDR3. Unmatched junction bases numbered 6, after V lost 0 bases and J lost 0 bases.

This chain links TRBV4-3 with TRBJ2-7; 7 nucleotides line up with TRBD1. Trimming removed 2 bases from V and 2 bases from J; junction bases left unmatched: 6. Germline V gene sequence: CDR1 LGHNA, CDR2 YSLEER. The CDR3 covers 15 residues. The CDR3 nucleotides read TGCGCCAGCAGCCAATTGACAGGGCCCACCTACGAGCAGTACTTC. It specifies CASSQLTGPTYEQYF.

The V call is TRBV5-4, the J call TRBJ2-7, with TRBD1 identical over 7 bases. The CDR3 has 13 residues. Germline assignment: CDR1 SGHNT and CDR2 YYREEE (reference sequence). Trimming at V came to 3 bases and at J to 7 bases, leaving 7 bases not matched to a gene. This chain's CDR3 is CASSSDRVREQYF. CDR3 in DNA: TGTGCCAGCAGCTCCGACAGGGTGCGGGAGCAGTACTTC.

The chain uses TRBV2 and TRBJ2-2; no reliable D call. The V gene's germline CDR1 is SNHLY and CDR2 FYNNEI. V was cut by 1 base and J by 8 bases, with 11 bases left in between. CDR3 length equals 14 residues. The CDR3 reads CASSEVRTRGELFF. The CDR3 DNA reads TGTGCCAGCAGTGAAGTCCGAACCCGGGGGGAGCTGTTTTTT.

This clone showed up just a few times. The chain joins TRBV28 to TRBJ2-4; D may be TRBD2 (5 bases). The germline gives CDR1 MDHEN, CDR2 SYDVKM. The CDR3 runs 13 residues. The V gene lost 7 bases and the J gene lost 3 bases, with 10 bases spanning the gap. DNA of the CDR3: TGTGCCAGCACCGCCGGGGACAAAAACATTCAGTACTTC. Protein product: CASTAGDKNIQYF.

V usage is TRBV4-2 and J usage is TRBJ2-1; D not certain. This CDR3 region has 14 residues. Germline loops: CDR1 LGHNA, CDR2 YNFKEQ. Trimming stripped 3 bases from V and 0 bases from J, with 6 bases between. CDR3 bases: TGTGCCAGCAGCCAGATAGCCTCCTACAATGAGCAGTTCTTC. This sequence encodes CASSQIASYNEQFF.

This clone was observed a handful of times. The gene calls are TRBV7-2 and TRBJ2-4; TRBD2 matches at 9 bases. From germline, CDR1 is SGHTA and CDR2 FQGNSA. The CDR3 consists of 14 residues. V was clipped by 3 bases and J by 7 bases; unmatched bases: 4. The CDR3 sequence: CASSFGTSSNIQYF. DNA for the CDR3: TGTGCCAGCAGCTTTGGGACTAGCTCGAACATTCAGTACTTC.

The chain employs TRBV9 and TRBJ2-2, with 8 bases identical to TRBD1. Looked up from germline, CDR1 is SGDLS and CDR2 is YYNGEE. Trimming at V came to 0 bases and at J to 5 bases, leaving 0 bases not matched to a gene. This CDR3 region has 14 residues. In DNA, the CDR3 is TGTGCCAGCAGCGTAGGGGACAGGACCGGGGAGCTGTTTTTT. Its translation is CASSVGDRTGELFF. The full variable domain, in which reference TRBV9 and TRBJ2-2 provide the parts outside the CDR3, is DSGVTQTPKHLITATGQRVTLRCSPRSGDLSVYWYQQSLDQGLQFLIQYYNGEERAKGNILERFSAQQFPDLHSELNLSSLELGDSALYFCASSVGDRTGELFFGEGSRLTVL.

This clone has just a few counts. Here the CDR3 DNA reads TGCAGCGTCCGGACTAGCGGCACAGATACGCAGTATTTT. Translating it yields CSVRTSGTDTQYF. The chain is built from TRBV29-1 and TRBJ2-3; 9 nucleotides line up with TRBD2. The CDR3 totals 13 residues. Germline V gives CDR1 SQVTM, CDR2 ANQGSEA. J was trimmed by 1 base and V by 6 bases; bases with no gene match: 2.

V and J are TRBV18 and TRBJ2-7; TRBD2 matches at 11 bases. This CDR3 contains 15 residues. J lost 7 bases, V lost 2 bases, and 7 bases had no gene match. CDR1 and CDR2 from the germline V gene are KGHSH and LQKENI. The CDR3 bases are TGTGCCAGCTCACCAAATAGCGGGAGGGCGTTTGAGCAGTACTTC. This sequence encodes CASSPNSGRAFEQYF.

This chain joins TRBV7-9 and TRBJ2-5, with D unclear. The CDR3 length is 10 residues. Per germline, CDR1 SEHNR and CDR2 FQNEAQ (reference sequence). The V end lost 4 bases, the J end lost 5 bases, and 2 bases lay between the germline ends. This chain's CDR3 is CASSSETQYF. CDR3 DNA: TGTGCCAGCAGCTCGGAGACCCAGTACTTC.

In this sample, this clone turned up a few times. This chain links TRBV4-3 with TRBJ2-7; TRBD2 might be the D (5 bases). Germline V gene sequence: CDR1 LGHNA, CDR2 YSLEER. CDR3 length: 15 amino acids. V lost 0 bases and J 2 bases, leaving 11 bases between the germline ends. Written as DNA, the CDR3 is TGCGCCAGCAGCCAAGACGAGGGCCAGACCTACGAGCAGTACTTC. Amino acids: CASSQDEGQTYEQYF.

This clone was observed a handful of times. The genes are TRBV18 and TRBJ2-7, with 11 bases that match TRBD2. The trim removed 3 bases at V and 2 bases at J, leaving 6 bases unmatched. The CDR3 is made up of 16 amino acids. CDR1 KGHSH and CDR2 LQKENI come from the germline V gene. DNA of the CDR3: TGTGCCAGCTCACCTGGTCTAGCGGGAGGCGCCTACGAGCAGTACTTC. It codes for CASSPGLAGGAYEQYF. Complete variable domain (other parts from reference TRBV18 and TRBJ2-7): NAGVMQNPRHLVRRRGQEARLRCSPMKGHSHVYWYRQLPEEGLKFMVYLQKENIIDESGMPKERFSAEFPKEGPSILRIQQVVRGDSAAYFCASSPGLAGGAYEQYFGPGTRLTVT.

The chain joins TRBV7-3 to TRBJ2-7; possible D gene TRBD2, 5 bases. The CDR3 length is 14 residues. Trimming left V 5 bases short and J 7 bases short, with 18 bases between. From germline, CDR1 is SGHTA and CDR2 FQGTGA. This CDR3 reads CASSQGSGLGEQYF. The CDR3 coding sequence is TGTGCCAGCAGCCAAGGGTCGGGGTTGGGAGAGCAGTACTTC.

The chain carries TRBV2 and TRBJ1-5, with a tentative D call TRBD1 (6 bases). The CDR3 runs 14 residues. V was clipped by 6 bases and J by 6 bases, with 15 bases between them. CDR1 SNHLY and CDR2 FYNNEI come from the germline V gene. CDR3 amino acids: CASSRYRDRQPQHF. In DNA, the CDR3 is TGTGCCAGCAGCAGATACAGGGACCGTCAGCCCCAGCATTTT.